A single sample is the source of the 30 T cell receptor beta chains below, sequenced in a study of shared clonotypes between healthy human individuals. Positively selected for CCR7, the CD45RO-negative cells used as naive CD8 cells excluded terminally differentiated effector memory CD45RA+ cells. The data were produced by immunoSEQ multiplex PCR, yet TCRdb's version contains in-frame clones alone and is incomplete. The table shows about 2 million clones, with roughly 95% occurring only once. Sequences were obtained from naive CD8+ T cells sorted from blood. The receptor set was obtained from a man aged 18 to 35 in good health.

V and J are TRBV4-3 and TRBJ2-1; D possibly corresponds to TRBD2 (5 bases). Per germline, CDR1 LGHNA and CDR2 YSLEER. The CDR3 runs 14 residues. V gave up 7 bases and J gave up 3 bases, with 13 bases separating them. The CDR3 DNA sequence: TGCGCCAGCACCCGGGATCGAGTCTACAATGAGCAGTTCTTC. Its protein is CASTRDRVYNEQFF.

The chain uses TRBV7-8 and TRBJ2-1; 11 bases map to TRBD2. CDR1 SGHVS and CDR2 FQNEAQ come from the germline V gene. The CDR3 length is 16 residues. The V segment lost 5 bases and the J segment 4 bases; nucleotides outside the gene matches: 7. The CDR3, as DNA: TGTGCCAGCAGCGCCGAGGGACTAGCGGATTACAATGAGCAGTTCTTC. Encoded protein: CASSAEGLADYNEQFF.

V gene TRBV5-8 combines with J gene TRBJ2-3; a weak D match, TRBD2 (5 bases). From germline, CDR1 is SGHTS and CDR2 YDEGEE. Trimming removed 2 bases at V and 4 bases at J, with 11 bases between. CDR3 length: 14 residues. The CDR3 nucleotides are TGTGCCAGCAGCTTTCAGACTACCCCAGATACGCAGTATTTT. This codes for CASSFQTTPDTQYF.

A remark on this clone: Distinct nucleotide sequences in the sample also encode this CDR3. The chain combines TRBV6-5 with TRBJ2-3, with D unresolved. Germline lookup yields CDR1 MNHEY and CDR2 SVGAGI. Trimming took off 0 bases at V and 0 bases at J, with 1 base between the two ends. This CDR3 contains 13 residues. The CDR3 spells CASSYSSTDTQYF. CDR3 coding DNA: TGTGCCAGCAGTTACTCCAGCACAGATACGCAGTATTTT.

V is TRBV4-1 and J is TRBJ1-4; tentatively, D is TRBD1 (6 bases). Trimming left V 0 bases short and J 7 bases short, with 15 bases between. The germline gives CDR1 MGHRA, CDR2 YSYEKL. The CDR3 sequence is 16 residues long. CDR3 residues: CASSQDWGGPGEKLFF. CDR3 DNA: TGCGCCAGCAGCCAAGATTGGGGGGGCCCTGGTGAAAAACTGTTTTTT.

For this clone: Other DNA sequences in this specimen translate into the identical CDR3. The chain uses TRBV27 and TRBJ2-3, with D perhaps matching TRBD2 (5 bases). Germline V gene data show CDR1 as MNHEY and CDR2 as SMNVEV (reference sequence). The germline V and J ends were trimmed by 0 bases and 6 bases, with 7 bases remaining between them. The CDR3 sequence is 13 residues long. The CDR3 spells CASSLSTGDTQYF. CDR3 in DNA: TGTGCCAGCAGTTTATCAACGGGGGATACGCAGTATTTT.

The rearrangement links TRBV6-5 to TRBJ2-2; D is possibly TRBD1 (6 bases). The CDR3 is made up of 14 amino acids. Trimming removed 11 bases at V and 1 base at J, with 14 bases between. Germline-derived CDR1 and CDR2 are MNHEY and SVGAGI. CDR3 coding DNA: TGTGCCTCCAGGGGCTTGCTGAACACCGGGGAGCTGTTTTTT. Translated, it gives CASRGLLNTGELFF.

The chain uses TRBV19 and TRBJ2-1; 9 positions match TRBD2. V was pared by 6 bases and J by 5 bases, with 8 bases of the junction left unmatched. Germline V gives CDR1 LNHDA, CDR2 SQIVND (reference sequence). The CDR3 consists of 15 residues. In DNA form, the CDR3 reads TGTGCCAGTAGCCCCCTTAGCGGGAGCCACAATGAGCAGTTCTTC. Encoded protein: CASSPLSGSHNEQFF. Based on the CDR3 plus reference TRBV19 and TRBJ2-1, the full variable domain is DGGITQSPKYLFRKEGQNVTLSCEQNLNHDAMYWYRQDPGQGLRLIYYSQIVNDFQKGDIAEGYSVSREKKESFPLTVTSAQKNPTAFYLCASSPLSGSHNEQFFGPGTRLTVL.

This clone was recorded once. Different DNA sequences within this sample yield the same CDR3. The chain employs TRBV5-6 and TRBJ2-1; D remains unclear. The CDR3 runs to 12 residues. Germline values: CDR1 SGHDT, CDR2 YYEEEE. Trimming took 1 base from V and 4 from J, leaving 3 bases between them. The CDR3 reads CASSLMYNEQFF. CDR3 coding DNA: TGTGCCAGCAGCTTGATGTACAATGAGCAGTTCTTC.

This clone was found a few times. The chain carries TRBV4-1 and TRBJ1-1, with D uncertain. Trimming took 3 bases from V and 1 from J, leaving 6 bases between them. Germline loops: CDR1 MGHRA, CDR2 YSYEKL. The CDR3 length is 13 residues. CDR3 nucleotide sequence: TGCGCCAGCAGCCAGATGGGGAACACTGAAGCTTTCTTT. It specifies CASSQMGNTEAFF.

The rearrangement uses TRBV5-4 and TRBJ2-7; D uncertain. Per the germline V gene, CDR1 is SGHNT and CDR2 is YYREEE (reference sequence). The CDR3 contains 11 residues. Trimming removed 0 bases at V and 6 bases at J, with 4 bases between. DNA of the CDR3: TGTGCCAGCAGCTTGGCCGCCGAGCAGTACTTC. Its translation is CASSLAAEQYF.

The chain links TRBV6-5 to TRBJ2-7, with D perhaps matching TRBD2 (5 bases). V lost 0 bases and J lost 0, with 12 bases in between. Germline V gene data show CDR1 as MNHEY and CDR2 as SVGAGI. The CDR3 is made up of 16 amino acids. The CDR3: CASSYSDGDLSYEQYF. The CDR3 DNA is TGTGCCAGCAGTTACTCTGACGGGGATCTCTCCTACGAGCAGTACTTC.

The chain uses TRBV28 and TRBJ1-4; D might be TRBD1 (6 bases). This CDR3 has 15 residues. Trimming left V 3 bases short and J 5 bases short, with 13 bases between. Germline values: CDR1 MDHEN, CDR2 SYDVKM. CDR3 sequence: CASSLGQGPNEKLFF. CDR3 DNA sequence: TGTGCCAGCAGTTTGGGGCAGGGGCCGAATGAAAAACTGTTTTTT.

Comments on this clone: The identical CDR3 is also encoded by other nucleotide sequences in the sample. The chain joins TRBV30 to TRBJ2-7; no firm D call. Germline-derived CDR1 and CDR2 are GTSNPN and SVGIG (reference sequence). V shed 1 base and J shed 2 bases, with 3 bases lying between them. The CDR3 covers 11 residues. The CDR3 sequence is CAWSDTYEQYF. The CDR3 DNA is TGTGCCTGGAGTGATACCTACGAGCAGTACTTC.

The chain is built from TRBV5-8 and TRBJ2-7; 10 positions agree with TRBD2. The V gene end was trimmed by 0 bases and the J gene end by 5 bases; junction bases not matched to a gene: 14. The CDR3 spans 18 residues. The germline V gene has CDR1 SGHTS and CDR2 YDEGEE. The CDR3 is CASSLAFGYLAGAHEQYF. CDR3 DNA: TGTGCCAGCAGCTTGGCCTTTGGATATCTAGCGGGAGCCCACGAGCAGTACTTC.

The V and J genes are TRBV27 and TRBJ1-1, with a possible D match to TRBD1 (5 bases). Trimming shortened V by 2 bases and J by 8 bases, and 15 bases separated the two germline ends. The CDR3 loop spans 14 amino acids. Germline V CDR1 and CDR2: MNHEY, SMNVEV (reference sequence). The CDR3, as DNA: TGTGCCAGCAGTTTAGGGGGTGAAAAGGCCGAAGCTTTCTTT. Its translation: CASSLGGEKAEAFF.

The V gene is TRBV7-9, the J gene TRBJ2-7; TRBD1 agrees at 11 bases. Per germline, CDR1 SEHNR and CDR2 FQNEAQ (reference sequence). J lost 2 bases, V lost 1 base, and 10 bases had no gene match. The CDR3 has 18 amino acids. DNA for the CDR3: TGTGCCAGCAGCTTAGTTGGGACAGGGGGATCACCTCCCTACGAGCAGTACTTC. This encodes CASSLVGTGGSPPYEQYF.

The chain is built from TRBV11-2 and TRBJ1-2; the D is unclear. Germline V gene lookup returns CDR1 SGHAT and CDR2 FQNNGV. CDR3 length: 14 amino acids. V was cut by 1 base and J by 2 bases, with 8 bases left in between. The CDR3 reads CASSLGEGNYGYTF. In nucleotides, the CDR3 is TGTGCCAGCAGCTTAGGGGAGGGCAACTATGGCTACACCTTC.

The chain links TRBV6-1 to TRBJ2-5; tentatively, D is TRBD1 or TRBD2 (5 bases each). Looked up from germline, CDR1 is MNHNS and CDR2 is SASEGT. V was trimmed by 2 bases and J by 2 bases, leaving 12 bases between them. This CDR3 region has 15 residues. The CDR3 sequence: CASSERTGPQETQYF. In nucleotides, the CDR3 is TGTGCCAGCAGTGAACGAACGGGACCTCAAGAGACCCAGTACTTC.

V is TRBV19 and J is TRBJ2-7, with no clear D. The germline V gene encodes CDR1 LNHDA and CDR2 SQIVND (reference sequence). Trimming removed 5 bases at V and 7 bases at J, with 15 bases between. The CDR3 sequence is 13 residues long. The CDR3 coding sequence is TGTGCCAGTAGTCCTGGACCCCTGGTGGAGCAGTACTTC. Translating gives CASSPGPLVEQYF.

Notes on this clone: The sample contains more than one DNA sequence encoding this CDR3. The rearrangement uses TRBV9 and TRBJ2-7, with 11 bases lining up with TRBD1. V shed 4 bases and J 2 bases; nucleotides not matched to a gene: 5. Germline CDR1 SGDLS, CDR2 YYNGEE. This CDR3 contains 15 residues. The CDR3 DNA sequence: TGTGCCAGCAGCATCGGACAGGGGGCAACCTACGAGCAGTACTTC. Translation gives CASSIGQGATYEQYF.

On this clone: This sample includes further DNA sequences coding for the same CDR3. The chain joins TRBV6-5 to TRBJ1-1; a possible D gene is TRBD1 (6 bases). Germline lookup yields CDR1 MNHEY and CDR2 SVGAGI. There are 13 residues in the CDR3. Trimming left V 2 bases short and J 6 bases short, with 10 bases between. In nucleotides, the CDR3 is TGTGCCAGCAGTTACCTGGGGGCGGCTGAAGCTTTCTTT. Residues: CASSYLGAAEAFF.

The chain recombines TRBV27 with TRBJ1-2; 10 bases are a match to TRBD1. This CDR3 is built from 16 residues. The V gene end was trimmed by 5 bases and the J gene end by 5 bases; junction bases not matched to a gene: 11. The germline V gene encodes CDR1 MNHEY and CDR2 SMNVEV (reference sequence). CDR3 loop: CASSPGTGVFSYGYTF. The CDR3 DNA reads as TGTGCCAGCAGTCCCGGGACAGGGGTGTTTTCGTATGGCTACACCTTC.

The V gene is TRBV6-1, the J gene TRBJ2-7; 8 bases fit TRBD2. This CDR3 spans 14 amino acids. V was clipped by 4 bases and J by 2 bases; unmatched bases: 4. Germline V gene data show CDR1 as MNHNS and CDR2 as SASEGT. The DNA of the CDR3 is TGTGCCAGCAGTGTCCGGGGGGGCCCCTACGAGCAGTACTTC. Translation: CASSVRGGPYEQYF.

The chain links TRBV27 to TRBJ2-7; 7 nucleotides align to TRBD1. This CDR3 comprises 15 residues. Germline V CDR1 and CDR2: MNHEY, SMNVEV (reference sequence). The V and J ends lost 6 bases and 2 bases, in that order; junction bases with no gene match: 10. In DNA, the CDR3 is TGTGCCAGCAGCGGAGACAGGGATTCGCCCTACGAGCAGTACTTC. Protein sequence: CASSGDRDSPYEQYF.

As regards this clone: This CDR3 is also generated by other DNA sequences in the sample. This rearrangement joins TRBV9 to TRBJ2-1, with a weak D call TRBD1 (5 bases). From germline, CDR1 is SGDLS and CDR2 YYNGEE. Trimming cost V 0 bases and J 1 base, with 8 bases left between them. The CDR3 has 15 residues. CDR3 DNA sequence: TGTGCCAGCAGCGTAGAAGGGGTTTCCTACAATGAGCAGTTCTTC. This sequence encodes CASSVEGVSYNEQFF. Using reference TRBV9 and TRBJ2-1 for the parts outside the CDR3, the full variable domain is DSGVTQTPKHLITATGQRVTLRCSPRSGDLSVYWYQQSLDQGLQFLIQYYNGEERAKGNILERFSAQQFPDLHSELNLSSLELGDSALYFCASSVEGVSYNEQFFGPGTRLTVL.

This chain joins TRBV27 and TRBJ2-6; D remains ambiguous. V was shortened by 2 bases and J by 1 base, with 12 bases between the two germline ends. The CDR3 length is 17 residues. Germline loops: CDR1 MNHEY, CDR2 SMNVEV (reference sequence). As DNA, the CDR3 is TGTGCCAGCAGTTTAATAGGGCCCGCTTCTGGGGCCAACGTCCTGACTTTC. It is translated as CASSLIGPASGANVLTF.

The chain combines TRBV6-6 with TRBJ2-1; 7 bases agree with TRBD1. The V gene end was trimmed by 5 bases and the J gene end by 5 bases; junction bases not matched to a gene: 9. The germline V gene has CDR1 MNHNY and CDR2 SVGAGI (reference sequence). The CDR3 contains 15 residues. CDR3 in amino acids: CASSGPGQIHNEQFF. The CDR3 nucleotides read TGTGCCAGCAGTGGCCCGGGACAGATACACAATGAGCAGTTCTTC.

Comments on this clone: The same CDR3 can be traced to other DNA sequences in this sample. V and J are TRBV19 and TRBJ1-5, with D unclear. CDR1 and CDR2 (germline): LNHDA, SQIVND (reference sequence). CDR3 length: 13 amino acids. Trimming stripped 3 bases from V and 4 bases from J, with 7 bases between. The CDR3 reads CASSITRNQPQHF. Written as DNA, the CDR3 is TGTGCCAGTAGTATTACCAGGAATCAGCCCCAGCATTTT.

This chain uses TRBV7-6 with TRBJ2-3, with TRBD1 identical over 8 bases. Trimming removed 5 bases from V and 6 bases from J; junction bases left unmatched: 7. Germline CDR1 SGHVS, CDR2 FNYEAQ. The CDR3 runs to 14 residues. The CDR3 region is CASSPTGVYDTQYF. CDR3 nucleotides: TGTGCCAGCAGCCCGACAGGGGTTTACGATACGCAGTATTTT.